This TCR beta chain was captured by sequencing in a study of blood T cell repertoires in COVID-19. Overall study context: Sources were T cells, B-cell-depleted T cells, or PBMCs; the material itself was cDNA or gDNA.

The CDR3 runs to 16 residues. Germline CDR1 MNHEY, CDR2 SVGEGT. The germline V and J ends were trimmed by 2 bases and 5 bases, with 19 bases remaining between them. Clones were read by immunoSEQ multiplex PCR, and TCRdb kept only the in-frame ones, dropping some. The sample consists of 150,000 or so clones, about 80% of them appearing once. The sample comprised peripheral blood. The genes are TRBV6-2 or TRBV6-3 and TRBJ2-7, with D perhaps TRBD2 (6 bases). The sequence came from a woman in her sixties with acute or convalescent COVID-19. Here the CDR3 DNA reads TGTGCCAGCAGTTACGGAGCGGGCCTCCAAGGGAACGAGCAGTACTTC. As protein: CASSYGAGLQGNEQYF.